This TCR beta chain was sequenced for a study of blood T cells in healthy people across ages. Then a second PCR, running about 6 to 12 cycles, was carried out with a sample-barcoded 5' primer and a J-beta primer mix. TCRdb itself ran the 5' RACE reads through MiXCR, one entry per CDR3 protein. The data show about 830,000 distinct CDR3 sequences, 58% seen once. This receptor was identified in a man aged 25-45 years in good health. The sequenced sample was blood.

The CDR3 DNA sequence: TGTGCCAGCAGTTACAGCCAGGGGAGCTCCTACAATGAGCAGTTCTTC. It yields the protein CASSYSQGSSYNEQFF. This chain uses TRBV6-2 or TRBV6-3 with TRBJ2-1; D perhaps matches TRBD1 (6 bases). Trimming removed 2 bases from V and 0 bases from J, with 11 bases in between. The CDR3 totals 16 residues. Germline V gives CDR1 MNHEY, CDR2 SVGEGT.